The present T cell receptor beta chain was sequenced within a study of blood T cell repertoires in COVID-19. Germline V CDR1 and CDR2: SNHLY, FYNNEI. This CDR3 is built from 13 residues. J gave up 0 bases and V 9 bases, and 0 bases lay outside the gene matches. TCRdb's table, derived via immunoSEQ multiplex PCR, lists solely in-frame clones and lacks some. The table records some 120,000 clones, approximately 68% of them present only once. This receptor was obtained from a woman in her 70s with acute or convalescent COVID-19. V gene TRBV2 combines with J gene TRBJ2-4; TRBD1 matches 9 bases. Sequencing used peripheral blood. As DNA, the CDR3 is TGTGCCAGGGGACAGGGAGCCAAAAACATTCAGTACTTC. Its translation is CARGQGAKNIQYF.